This paragraph reports one T cell receptor (beta chain). In the original processing: It was from reference gene primer amplification that nucleated cell counts were estimated. Libraries were prepared by immunoSEQ multiplex PCR; TCRdb keeps only in-frame clonotypes and omits some of them. V and J calls plus clone size are reproduced from that table; the DNA served to infer D and trimming. The sample holds roughly 150,000 clones, about four fifths seen once. The V and J ends lost 6 bases and 8 bases respectively, with 13 bases between them. The CDR3 loop spans 12 amino acids. The V gene's germline CDR1 is MNHEY and CDR2 SVGAGI. This specimen belongs to a study of blood T cell repertoires in COVID-19. About the study: Both acute and convalescent COVID-19 samples were obtained from the United States, Italy and Spain. T cells, B-cell-depleted T cells, or PBMCs supplied cDNA or gDNA.

This TCR was sampled from a man aged 65 to 85 with active or convalescent COVID-19. The source material was peripheral blood. The chain couples TRBV6-5 to TRBJ1-1, with TRBD1 as a possible D gene (5 bases). The CDR3 sequence: CASSGQHTEAFF. The CDR3, as DNA: TGTGCCAGCAGCGGACAACATACCGAAGCTTTCTTT.